This T cell receptor beta chain was identified during a study of shared clonotypes between healthy human individuals. This CDR3 is 13 amino acids long. Per the germline V gene, CDR1 is SGDLS and CDR2 is YYNGEE. Trimming stripped 4 bases from V and 9 bases from J, with 16 bases between. Method: immunoSEQ multiplex PCR; TCRdb's copy keeps in-frame clones and lacks some. The sample holds 2,500,000 or so clones, 80% to 95% seen once. This clone has just one count. The genes are TRBV9 and TRBJ1-1; perhaps TRBD1 as D (5 bases). The receptor was isolated from a man younger than 35 in good health. Some clones in this sample may be carry-over from other donors' samples. The specimen sequenced was naive CD4+ T cells from PBMCs. Subset reported: CD45RA+ positively selected. For the CDR3, the DNA is TGTGCCAGCAGCTCCACCTCCGGGACGAAAGCTTTCTTT. As protein: CASSSTSGTKAFF.